Below are 20 T cell receptor beta chains sequenced from a single sample in a study of blood T cell repertoires in COVID-19. Profiled with immunoSEQ multiplex PCR; TCRdb holds only in-frame clones, not every one. The sample includes 160,000 or so clones, roughly 84% of them seen just once. Sequenced material: PBMCs or T cells enriched from blood (not recorded which). The receptors derive from a man aged 45-60 years who had recovered from COVID-19.

This rearrangement joins TRBV11-2 to TRBJ2-7, with D perhaps TRBD1 (6 bases). The germline V gene has CDR1 SGHAT and CDR2 FQNNGV. V shed 5 bases and J shed 3 bases, with 14 bases lying between them. The CDR3 is 14 amino acids. The CDR3 region is CASSPGQKIYEQYF. The CDR3 nucleotides read TGTGCCAGCAGCCCAGGACAGAAAATCTACGAGCAGTACTTC.

The sample holds a few counts of this clone. The chain links TRBV7-2 to TRBJ1-6; tentatively, D is TRBD1 (6 bases). V dropped 6 bases and J dropped 0 bases, with 15 bases sitting between them. Germline V gives CDR1 SGHTA, CDR2 FQGNSA. This CDR3 region has 17 residues. The CDR3 loop reads CASSTDRWSSYNSPLHF. As DNA, the CDR3 is TGTGCCAGCAGTACCGACAGGTGGAGCTCCTATAATTCACCCCTCCACTTT.

The V gene is TRBV6-5, the J gene TRBJ1-2; D remains ambiguous. The V end lost 2 bases, the J end lost 5 bases, and 12 bases lay between the germline ends. Germline CDR1 MNHEY, CDR2 SVGAGI. The CDR3 sequence is 14 residues long. The CDR3 loop is CASSYIAIGYGYTF. The DNA of the CDR3 is TGTGCCAGCAGTTACATCGCAATCGGGTATGGCTACACCTTC.

This sequence joins TRBV28 and TRBJ2-1, with 7 bases that match TRBD2. This CDR3 contains 14 residues. Germline V gene lookup returns CDR1 MDHEN and CDR2 SYDVKM. Trimming removed 3 bases from V and 4 bases from J; junction bases left unmatched: 3. CDR3 region: CASSLAGAYNEQFF. The CDR3 region has the DNA TGTGCCAGCAGTTTGGCGGGAGCTTACAATGAGCAGTTCTTC. Full variable domain (outside the CDR3, taken from reference TRBV28 and TRBJ2-1): DVKVTQSSRYLVKRTGEKVFLECVQDMDHENMFWYRQDPGLGLRLIYFSYDVKMKEKGDIPEGYSVSREKKERFSLILESASTNQTSMYLCASSLAGAYNEQFFGPGTRLTVL.

The rearrangement uses TRBV4-2 and TRBJ1-1; no firm D call. The CDR3 runs 14 residues. Germline CDR1 reads LGHNA; CDR2 reads YNFKEQ. Trimming removed 0 bases from V and 4 bases from J, with 9 bases in between. The CDR3 protein is CASSQDYSGTEAFF. DNA of the CDR3: TGTGCCAGCAGCCAAGATTATTCCGGCACTGAAGCTTTCTTT.

V gene TRBV30 combines with J gene TRBJ1-6, with D maybe TRBD1 (5 bases). CDR3 length: 14 residues. Trimming left V 3 bases short and J 8 bases short, with 14 bases between. Per the germline V gene, CDR1 is GTSNPN and CDR2 is SVGIG (reference sequence). CDR3 DNA sequence: TGTGCCTGGAGGGAGGGGACCCGGGATTCACCCCTCCACTTT. This encodes CAWREGTRDSPLHF.

The gene calls are TRBV5-4 and TRBJ2-1, with D perhaps TRBD2 (6 bases). The CDR3 loop spans 15 amino acids. V lost 3 bases, J lost 0 bases, and 10 bases lay in between. The germline V gene encodes CDR1 SGHNT and CDR2 YYREEE (reference sequence). The CDR3 bases are TGTGCCAGCAGCTCGGTCGGGGGCTCCTACAATGAGCAGTTCTTC. Amino acids: CASSSVGGSYNEQFF.

V usage is TRBV7-2 and J usage is TRBJ2-5; the match to TRBD2 covers 7 bases. Germline V gene sequence: CDR1 SGHTA, CDR2 FQGNSA. The trim removed 1 base at V and 2 bases at J, leaving 1 base unmatched. The CDR3 extends over 14 amino acids. CDR3 coding DNA: TGTGCCAGCAGCTTAGGGGGGGGACAAGAGACCCAGTACTTC. Protein: CASSLGGGQETQYF.

V usage is TRBV19 and J usage is TRBJ1-2, with 11 bases matching TRBD1. After removal of 5 bases from V and 10 bases from J, the junction contained 9 bases not matched to a gene. The CDR3 is 14 residues long. Germline V gene sequence: CDR1 LNHDA, CDR2 SQIVND (reference sequence). This chain's CDR3 is CASSPDRGRFVYTF. CDR3 coding DNA: TGTGCCAGTAGTCCGGACAGGGGGCGTTTCGTCTACACCTTC. Supplemented by reference TRBV19 and TRBJ1-2, the full variable domain reads DGGITQSPKYLFRKEGQNVTLSCEQNLNHDAMYWYRQDPGQGLRLIYYSQIVNDFQKGDIAEGYSVSREKKESFPLTVTSAQKNPTAFYLCASSPDRGRFVYTFGSGTRLTVV.

The chain couples TRBV6-5 to TRBJ1-2; a possible D gene is TRBD1 (5 bases). CDR1 is MNHEY and CDR2 is SVGAGI in the germline V gene. The germline V and J ends were trimmed by 2 bases and 8 bases, with 12 bases remaining between them. This CDR3 spans 13 amino acids. The CDR3 nucleotides read TGTGCCAGCAGTTACGGTCGGGAGGGGGGCTACACCTTC. Residues: CASSYGREGGYTF.

This clone is a singleton in its sample. The chain uses TRBV6-5 and TRBJ2-2; 8 nucleotides line up with TRBD1. With 0 bases clipped from V and 5 bases from J, the junction kept 5 bases outside the gene matches. The CDR3 has 16 residues. Germline assignment: CDR1 MNHEY and CDR2 SVGAGI. CDR3 residues: CASSYSGTGSTGELFF. In DNA, the CDR3 is TGTGCCAGCAGTTACTCTGGGACAGGCTCTACCGGGGAGCTGTTTTTT.

This chain joins TRBV5-1 and TRBJ2-5; TRBD1 matches 9 bases. The trim removed 4 bases at V and 1 base at J, leaving 8 bases unmatched. This CDR3 region has 16 residues. Germline CDR1 reads SGHRS; CDR2 reads YFSETQ. The CDR3: CASSTGTGRTQETQYF. As DNA, the CDR3 is TGCGCCAGCAGCACCGGGACAGGGAGGACCCAAGAGACCCAGTACTTC.

In nucleotides, the CDR3 is TGTGCCAGCAGCTTGGCGGGACAGGGATACAATGAGCAGTTCTTC. This gives the protein CASSLAGQGYNEQFF. The J gene is TRBJ2-1, the V gene TRBV5-4; 9 nucleotides line up with TRBD1. CDR3 length equals 15 residues. Trimming cost V 0 bases and J 4 bases; bases outside gene matches: 2. Looked up from germline, CDR1 is SGHNT and CDR2 is YYREEE (reference sequence).

The V gene is TRBV18, the J gene TRBJ2-5, with TRBD1 identical over 8 bases. Germline CDR1 reads KGHSH; CDR2 reads LQKENI. V was clipped by 4 bases and J by 3 bases; unmatched bases: 1. The CDR3 is 13 amino acids. Here the CDR3 reads CASSRGQEETQYF. The CDR3 coding sequence is TGTGCCAGCTCACGGGGACAGGAAGAGACCCAGTACTTC.

The chain has TRBV4-1 and TRBJ1-3; tentative D call: TRBD1 (5 bases). The V end was cut by 2 bases, the J end by 0 bases, with 11 bases between. Germline lookup yields CDR1 MGHRA and CDR2 YSYEKL. The CDR3 sequence is 16 residues long. The CDR3 DNA follows: TGCGCCAGCAGCCAATCCGACAGCTACTCTGGAAACACCATATATTTT. Translated, it gives CASSQSDSYSGNTIYF.

This clone was detected only a few times. The chain recombines TRBV9 with TRBJ1-5; no firm D call. Germline V lookup: CDR1 SGDLS, CDR2 YYNGEE. Trimming stripped 4 bases from V and 4 bases from J, with 9 bases between. This CDR3 spans 13 amino acids. CDR3 in amino acids: CASSRGDNQPQHF. DNA for the CDR3: TGTGCCAGCAGCCGCGGGGATAATCAGCCCCAGCATTTT. The full variable domain, with the rest looked up from reference TRBV9 and TRBJ1-5, is DSGVTQTPKHLITATGQRVTLRCSPRSGDLSVYWYQQSLDQGLQFLIQYYNGEERAKGNILERFSAQQFPDLHSELNLSSLELGDSALYFCASSRGDNQPQHFGDGTRLSIL.

The genes are TRBV11-3 and TRBJ2-7; D might be TRBD1 (6 bases). Trimming took off 2 bases at V and 3 bases at J, with 8 bases between the two ends. The CDR3 extends over 13 amino acids. CDR1 SGHNT and CDR2 YENEEA come from the germline V gene. The CDR3 coding sequence is TGTGCCAGCAGCTTAACAGGGAACTACGAGCAGTACTTC. Protein sequence: CASSLTGNYEQYF.

This chain connects TRBV14 to TRBJ1-2; 9 bases match TRBD1. From germline, CDR1 is SGHDN and CDR2 FVKESK. J lost 4 bases, V lost 3 bases, and 15 bases had no gene match. The CDR3 extends over 18 amino acids. CDR3 DNA: TGTGCCAGCAGCCAGAGAACAGGGGGCGCGTACGGAATCTATGGCTACACCTTC. Encoded protein: CASSQRTGGAYGIYGYTF. The full variable domain, with the rest looked up from reference TRBV14 and TRBJ1-2, is EAGVTQFPSHSVIEKGQTVTLRCDPISGHDNLYWYRRVMGKEIKFLLHFVKESKQDESGMPNNRFLAERTGGTYSTLKVQPAELEDSGVYFCASSQRTGGAYGIYGYTFGSGTRLTVV.

The gene calls are TRBV27 and TRBJ1-1, with D perhaps matching TRBD1 (5 bases). CDR1 MNHEY and CDR2 SMNVEV come from the germline V gene (reference sequence). The ends were cut back, 5 bases at V and 10 bases at J, with 17 bases in the middle. The CDR3 covers 13 residues. CDR3 sequence: CASSPRGGVGAFF. CDR3 coding DNA: TGTGCCAGCAGTCCGCGGGGAGGGGTAGGAGCTTTCTTT.

The chain's CDR3 is CASSQAQGLETQYF. CDR3 in DNA: TGCGCCAGCAGCCAAGCACAGGGTTTGGAGACCCAGTACTTC. The V and J genes are TRBV4-1 and TRBJ2-5; possibly TRBD1 for D (6 bases). Germline values: CDR1 MGHRA, CDR2 YSYEKL. V lost 1 base and J 5 bases, leaving 11 bases between the germline ends. The CDR3 is 14 amino acids.